These 30 T cell receptor beta chains were all obtained from the same sample, sequenced in a study of T-cell reconstitution after alpha-beta-depleted transplantation in children. TCRbeta library preparation incorporated unique molecular identifiers. One entry per CDR3 protein, called by TCRdb with MiXCR from the PCR reads. The sample comprises some 240,000 distinct CDR3 sequences, 7.5% to 10% of which are singletons, and 5% to 6% rests with the top ten. Sequences were derived from PBMCs from the stem cell graft donor, sampled from the stem cell graft. The receptors derive from a human donor who donated a stem cell graft to a child with SCID.

The sample holds a few counts of this clonotype. The chain recombines TRBV30 with TRBJ1-6; weak D call: TRBD1 (6 bases). This CDR3 contains 14 residues. Germline V gives CDR1 GTSNPN, CDR2 SVGIG (reference sequence). V was cut by 5 bases and J by 6 bases, with 14 bases left in between. In DNA, the CDR3 is TGTGCCTGGCGGGGGCGGAGCCTTAATTCACCCCTCCACTTT. Amino acid sequence: CAWRGRSLNSPLHF.

There are many counts of this clonotype. The chain uses TRBV7-8 and TRBJ1-2, with D unclear. This CDR3 has 17 amino acids. Germline loops: CDR1 SGHVS, CDR2 FQNEAQ. Trimming removed 5 bases from V and 5 bases from J, with 24 bases in between. CDR3 protein: CASSPLHLVDLGYGYTF. In DNA, the CDR3 is TGTGCCAGCAGCCCACTTCATTTAGTGGACTTGGGATATGGCTACACCTTC. The whole variable domain, filled in from reference TRBV7-8 and TRBJ1-2, reads GAGVSQSPRYKVAKRGQDVALRCDPISGHVSLFWYQQALGQGPEFLTYFQNEAQLDKSGLPSDRFFAERPEGSVSTLKIQRTQQEDSAVYLCASSPLHLVDLGYGYTFGSGTRLTVV.

This clonotype was observed many times. The chain couples TRBV12-3 or TRBV12-4 to TRBJ1-5, with D perhaps matching TRBD1 (6 bases). V lost 3 bases, J lost 5 bases, and 11 bases lay in between. This CDR3 is 14 amino acids long. The CDR3 DNA follows: TGTGCCAGCAGTTTGGACAGTTCTTATCAGCCCCAGCATTTT. Its protein product is CASSLDSSYQPQHF.

This clonotype was counted at least ten times. The V call is TRBV5-1, the J call TRBJ2-5; TRBD1 aligns across 7 bases. The CDR3 consists of 15 residues. J was trimmed by 3 bases and V by 0 bases; bases with no gene match: 5. Looked up from germline, CDR1 is SGHRS and CDR2 is YFSETQ. The CDR3: CASSLVSGTEETQYF. For the CDR3, the DNA is TGCGCCAGCAGCTTGGTATCCGGGACAGAAGAGACCCAGTACTTC.

This clonotype was detected many times. The V call is TRBV15, the J call TRBJ1-2; D is possibly TRBD1 (5 bases). Germline V gene data show CDR1 as LNHNV and CDR2 as YYDKDF (reference sequence). V shed 1 base and J shed 6 bases, with 12 bases lying between them. The CDR3 is 14 residues long. The CDR3 sequence is CATSRVQGDHGYTF. In DNA form, the CDR3 reads TGTGCCACCAGCAGAGTGCAGGGCGATCATGGCTACACCTTC.

This chain links TRBV5-1 with TRBJ2-5, with TRBD2 as a possible D gene (6 bases). The CDR3 covers 16 residues. V lost 3 bases and J lost 3, with 18 bases in between. Germline CDR1 reads SGHRS; CDR2 reads YFSETQ. DNA for the CDR3: TGCGCCAGCAGCTCCAGACTAGACCGAGGAAAAGAGACCCAGTACTTC. Residues: CASSSRLDRGKETQYF.

At least ten counts were recorded for this clonotype. The genes are TRBV6-1 and TRBJ1-2; D remains unclear. Trimming cost V 6 bases and J 1 base, with 9 bases left between them. This CDR3 spans 13 amino acids. Germline-derived CDR1 and CDR2 are MNHNS and SASEGT. The CDR3 loop is CASRRTVNYGYTF. As DNA, the CDR3 is TGTGCCAGCAGACGGACGGTTAACTATGGCTACACCTTC.

This clonotype was recorded many times. The chain carries TRBV2 and TRBJ2-4, with D possibly being TRBD2 (7 bases). Between the trimmed V and J ends, which lost 11 bases and 7 bases, there was a span of 21 bases. The CDR3 extends over 14 amino acids. Germline assignment: CDR1 SNHLY and CDR2 FYNNEI. The CDR3 protein is CAGAVGGGNNIQYF. CDR3 nucleotides: TGTGCCGGCGCGGTTGGGGGGGGCAACAACATTCAGTACTTC.

There are many counts of this clonotype. The chain couples TRBV20-1 to TRBJ2-5; TRBD2 matches 13 bases. CDR1 and CDR2 (germline): DFQATT, SNEGSKA (reference sequence). The CDR3 totals 18 residues. J was trimmed by 4 bases and V by 0 bases; bases with no gene match: 11. As DNA, the CDR3 is TGCAGTGCTAGAGATCGTCGACTAGCGGGGGGCCCTCGAGAGACCCAGTACTTC. Protein product: CSARDRRLAGGPRETQYF.

There are many counts of this clonotype. The J gene is TRBJ2-2, the V gene TRBV20-1; the match to TRBD2 covers 12 bases. The length of the CDR3 is 16 residues. CDR1 is DFQATT and CDR2 is SNEGSKA in the germline V gene (reference sequence). The junction had 6 bases not matched to a gene; V was cut back by 0 bases and J by 7 bases. In DNA, the CDR3 is TGCAGTGCTAGAGATTCGACTAGCGGGGGCGGCGGGGAGCTGTTTTTT. Its translation is CSARDSTSGGGGELFF.

This clonotype turned up a few times. The chain couples TRBV20-1 to TRBJ1-3; a possible D gene is TRBD1 (5 bases). V lost 6 bases, J lost 2 bases, and 11 bases lay in between. Germline V lookup: CDR1 DFQATT, CDR2 SNEGSKA (reference sequence). CDR3 length equals 13 residues. CDR3 sequence reads: CSAKKGPGNTIYF. CDR3 coding DNA: TGCAGTGCAAAGAAGGGACCTGGAAACACCATATATTTT.

This clonotype was counted ten times or more. The chain uses TRBV20-1 and TRBJ1-3; no clear D gene. Germline V gives CDR1 DFQATT, CDR2 SNEGSKA (reference sequence). This CDR3 contains 15 residues. Trimming left V 0 bases short and J 2 bases short, with 11 bases between. CDR3 nucleotides: TGCAGTGCTAGAGATATGGAGGGAACTGGAAACACCATATATTTT. This translates into CSARDMEGTGNTIYF.

Ten or more counts support this clonotype. This sequence joins TRBV7-9 and TRBJ1-1; D unclear. Deletions cut 6 bases from V and 1 base from J, with 9 bases between. The CDR3 totals 13 residues. CDR1 and CDR2 (germline): SEHNR, FQNEAQ (reference sequence). Here the CDR3 reads CASRVDANTEAFF. CDR3 in DNA: TGTGCCAGCAGAGTGGACGCGAACACTGAAGCTTTCTTT.

This clonotype has a count of ten or more. This chain uses TRBV7-8 with TRBJ2-5; possibly TRBD1 or TRBD2 for D (5 bases each). The CDR3 is 16 residues long. Trimming removed 6 bases from V and 4 bases from J, with 21 bases in between. In germline, CDR1 is SGHVS, CDR2 FQNEAQ. DNA for the CDR3: TGTGCCAGCAGTCAGCTCAGGGACCCACGCCGAGAGACCCAGTACTTC. Translation: CASSQLRDPRRETQYF.

V usage is TRBV20-1 and J usage is TRBJ1-2; D not certain. This CDR3 comprises 13 residues. The germline gives CDR1 DFQATT, CDR2 SNEGSKA (reference sequence). Trimming stripped 0 bases from V and 4 bases from J, with 9 bases between. As DNA, the CDR3 is TGCAGTGCTAGAGACGAGGGCGGCTATGGCTACACCTTC. Its protein is CSARDEGGYGYTF.

This clonotype came up many times. V and J are TRBV12-3 or TRBV12-4 and TRBJ2-7; TRBD1 matches at 8 bases. The trim removed 6 bases at V and 0 bases at J, leaving 4 bases unmatched. The CDR3 has 14 residues. CDR3 nucleotides: TGTGCCAGCAGGAGACAGGGGCCCTCCTACGAGCAGTACTTC. It is translated as CASRRQGPSYEQYF.

Many counts were recorded for this clonotype. V usage is TRBV2 and J usage is TRBJ2-2; unclear D gene. The CDR3 consists of 13 residues. V dropped 6 bases and J dropped 6 bases, with 11 bases sitting between them. CDR1 is SNHLY, CDR2 FYNNEI, per germline. The chain's CDR3 is CASSPRAPGELFF. For the CDR3, the DNA is TGTGCCAGCAGCCCTAGAGCTCCCGGGGAGCTGTTTTTT.

Comment on this clonotype: Being one base from a much bigger clone, this may be a read error. The chain carries TRBV19 and TRBJ2-2, with D possibly being TRBD2 (5 bases). The CDR3 has 14 residues. Per the germline V gene, CDR1 is LNHDA and CDR2 is SQIVND (reference sequence). Here the CDR3 DNA reads TGTGCCAGTAGTAGACCCGCGAACACCGGGGAGCCGTTTTTT. Its protein product is CASSRPANTGEPFF.

At least ten counts were recorded for this clonotype. The CDR3 nucleotides read TGCGCCAGCAGCCAAGTGTCTGGCAGGGCAGAGACCCAGTACTTC. It specifies CASSQVSGRAETQYF. V and J are TRBV5-1 and TRBJ2-5; a possible D gene is TRBD1 (5 bases). The germline V and J ends were trimmed by 4 bases and 4 bases, with 17 bases remaining between them. CDR1 is SGHRS and CDR2 is YFSETQ in the germline V gene. CDR3 length: 15 amino acids.

This clonotype has a count of ten or more. The V gene is TRBV28, the J gene TRBJ2-3; the match to TRBD2 covers 13 bases. The CDR3 extends over 20 amino acids. The ends lost 6 bases at V and 2 bases at J; junction bases unmatched: 17. Per germline, CDR1 MDHEN and CDR2 SYDVKM. CDR3 in DNA: TGTGCCAGCAGCTCGTTAAGCGGGACTAGCGGGGCCTTATACACAGATACGCAGTATTTT. Its translation is CASSSLSGTSGALYTDTQYF.

This rearrangement joins TRBV7-9 to TRBJ2-2; 9 nucleotides align to TRBD2. With 5 bases clipped from V and 1 base from J, the junction kept 8 bases outside the gene matches. The CDR3 is 17 residues long. Germline V gene sequence: CDR1 SEHNR, CDR2 FQNEAQ (reference sequence). The CDR3 loop is CASSGRGTSMNTGELFF. The CDR3 DNA follows: TGTGCCAGCAGCGGCAGGGGGACTAGCATGAACACCGGGGAGCTGTTTTTT.

The sample holds many counts of this clonotype. The genes are TRBV9 and TRBJ2-4; D assignment may be TRBD1 or TRBD2 (5 bases each). The germline V gene has CDR1 SGDLS and CDR2 YYNGEE. V was pared by 0 bases and J by 1 base, with 8 bases between. The length of the CDR3 is 15 residues. The CDR3 DNA reads as TGTGCCAGCAGCGTAGGGGGGAAGGCCAAAAACATTCAGTACTTC. Translation: CASSVGGKAKNIQYF.

This clonotype was observed at least ten times. This chain uses TRBV2 with TRBJ2-1; 12 bases fit TRBD2. CDR3 length equals 20 residues. CDR1 and CDR2 (germline): SNHLY, FYNNEI. J lost 4 bases, V lost 6 bases, and 19 bases had no gene match. The CDR3 reads CASSQNFLAGGPPSYNEQFF. The CDR3 nucleotides are TGTGCCAGCAGCCAAAATTTTCTAGCGGGGGGGCCCCCCTCGTACAATGAGCAGTTCTTC.

This clonotype was picked up many times. The chain couples TRBV7-2 to TRBJ1-2; D not certain. Germline values: CDR1 SGHTA, CDR2 FQGNSA. There are 15 residues in the CDR3. Trimming left V 2 bases short and J 3 bases short, with 13 bases between. This CDR3 reads CASSLLPGSYYGYTF. CDR3 nucleotides: TGTGCCAGCAGCTTACTCCCGGGGTCCTACTATGGCTACACCTTC.

This clonotype showed up many times. The rearrangement links TRBV4-1 to TRBJ2-3; 7 bases map to TRBD2. V lost 4 bases and J lost 0; bases outside the gene matches: 4. The CDR3 spans 15 residues. Germline-derived CDR1 and CDR2 are MGHRA and YSYEKL. CDR3: CASSLRETSTDTQYF. CDR3 DNA sequence: TGCGCCAGCAGCCTGCGGGAGACTAGCACAGATACGCAGTATTTT.

This clonotype was counted ten times or more. V gene TRBV12-3 or TRBV12-4 combines with J gene TRBJ2-1, with no clear D. V was pared by 7 bases and J by 0 bases, with 16 bases between. The CDR3 is made up of 16 amino acids. The CDR3 is CASTPDLSSSYNEQFF. Written as DNA, the CDR3 is TGTGCCAGCACCCCGGACCTCTCGAGCTCCTACAATGAGCAGTTCTTC.

Ten or more counts support this clonotype. The chain links TRBV7-2 to TRBJ2-1, with D unclear. The CDR3 runs to 11 residues. Per germline, CDR1 SGHTA and CDR2 FQGNSA. Trimming left V 3 bases short and J 4 bases short, with 1 base between. The CDR3 reads CASSFYNEQFF. CDR3 in DNA: TGTGCCAGCAGCTTTTACAATGAGCAGTTCTTC.

This clonotype was found many times. The V and J genes are TRBV7-2 and TRBJ2-1; D is perhaps TRBD1 or TRBD2 (5 bases each). Germline CDR1 SGHTA, CDR2 FQGNSA. The ends were cut back, 5 bases at V and 0 bases at J, with 17 bases in the middle. CDR3 length: 17 residues. CDR3 nucleotide sequence: TGTGCCAGCAGCCCGAGAGGGGCCACGAGCTCCTACAATGAGCAGTTCTTC. Amino acids: CASSPRGATSSYNEQFF.

The table lists this clonotype with many counts. The V gene is TRBV6-5, the J gene TRBJ2-1; 12 bases agree with TRBD2. Germline CDR1 is MNHEY and CDR2 is SVGAGI. The CDR3 length is 16 residues. V dropped 4 bases and J dropped 4; count of bases not matched to a gene: 5. The CDR3 DNA is TGTGCCAGCAGTTCGCGGACTAGCGGGGATTACAATGAGCAGTTCTTC. It yields the protein CASSSRTSGDYNEQFF.

Only a few counts were recorded for this clonotype. This chain joins TRBV9 and TRBJ2-5; D remains unclear. The length of the CDR3 is 15 residues. Trimming took 0 bases from V and 2 from J, leaving 11 bases between them. Germline CDR1 is SGDLS and CDR2 is YYNGEE. CDR3 bases: TGTGCCAGCAGCGTAGCCCCCGTGGGTCAAGAGACCCAGTACTTC. Its translation: CASSVAPVGQETQYF.